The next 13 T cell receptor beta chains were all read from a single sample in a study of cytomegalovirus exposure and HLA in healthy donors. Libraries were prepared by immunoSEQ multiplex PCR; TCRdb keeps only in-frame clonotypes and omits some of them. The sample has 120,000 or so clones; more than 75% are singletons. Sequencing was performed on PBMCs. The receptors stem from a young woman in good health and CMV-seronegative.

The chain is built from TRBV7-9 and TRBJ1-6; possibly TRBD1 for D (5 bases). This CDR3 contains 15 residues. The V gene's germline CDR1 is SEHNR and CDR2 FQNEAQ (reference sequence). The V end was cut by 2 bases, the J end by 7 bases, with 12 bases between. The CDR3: CASSLSGRGNSPLHF. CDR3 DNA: TGTGCCAGCAGCTTATCGGGGAGGGGAAATTCACCCCTCCACTTT.

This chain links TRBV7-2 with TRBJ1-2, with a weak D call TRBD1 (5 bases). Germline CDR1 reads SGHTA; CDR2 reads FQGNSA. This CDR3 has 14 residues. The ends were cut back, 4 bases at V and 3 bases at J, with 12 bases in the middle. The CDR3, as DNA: TGTGCCAGCAGCTACGGCGGGGGTTACTATGGCTACACCTTC. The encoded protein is CASSYGGGYYGYTF. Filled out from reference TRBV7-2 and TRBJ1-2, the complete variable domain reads GAGVSQSPSNKVTEKGKDVELRCDPISGHTALYWYRQSLGQGLEFLIYFQGNSAPDKSGLPSDRFSAERTGGSVSTLTIQRTQQEDSAVYLCASSYGGGYYGYTFGSGTRLTVV.

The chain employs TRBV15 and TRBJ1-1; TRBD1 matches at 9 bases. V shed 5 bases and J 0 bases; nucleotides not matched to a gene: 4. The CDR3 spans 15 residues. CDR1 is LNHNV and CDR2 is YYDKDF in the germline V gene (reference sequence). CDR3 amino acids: CATSPTGGVNTEAFF. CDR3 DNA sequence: TGTGCCACCAGCCCCACAGGGGGCGTGAACACTGAAGCTTTCTTT.

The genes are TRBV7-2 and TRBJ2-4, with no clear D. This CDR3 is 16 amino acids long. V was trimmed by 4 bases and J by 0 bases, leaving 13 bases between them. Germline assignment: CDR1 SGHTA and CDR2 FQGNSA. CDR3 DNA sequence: TGTGCCAGCAGCTCTAAGCCCAACTCAGCCAAAAACATTCAGTACTTC. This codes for CASSSKPNSAKNIQYF.

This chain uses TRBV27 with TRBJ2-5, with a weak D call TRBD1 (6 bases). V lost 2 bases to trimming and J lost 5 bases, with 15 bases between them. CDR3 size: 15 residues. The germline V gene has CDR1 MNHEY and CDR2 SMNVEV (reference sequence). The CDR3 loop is CASSLKSRGGETQYF. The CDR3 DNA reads TGTGCCAGCAGTTTAAAGAGCAGGGGCGGTGAGACCCAGTACTTC.

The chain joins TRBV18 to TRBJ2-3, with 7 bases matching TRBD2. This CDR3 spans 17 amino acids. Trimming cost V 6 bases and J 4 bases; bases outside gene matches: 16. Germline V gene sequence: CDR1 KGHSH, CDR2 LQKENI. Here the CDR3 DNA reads TGTGCCAGCTCGTCCCGAGGGAGGGACGCACGGGCAGATACGCAGTATTTT. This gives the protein CASSSRGRDARADTQYF.

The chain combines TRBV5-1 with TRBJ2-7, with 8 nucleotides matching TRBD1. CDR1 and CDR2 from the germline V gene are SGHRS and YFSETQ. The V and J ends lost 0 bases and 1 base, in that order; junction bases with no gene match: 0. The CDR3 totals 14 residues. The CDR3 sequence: CASSLDRGSYEQYF. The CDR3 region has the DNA TGCGCCAGCAGCTTGGACAGGGGGTCCTACGAGCAGTACTTC.

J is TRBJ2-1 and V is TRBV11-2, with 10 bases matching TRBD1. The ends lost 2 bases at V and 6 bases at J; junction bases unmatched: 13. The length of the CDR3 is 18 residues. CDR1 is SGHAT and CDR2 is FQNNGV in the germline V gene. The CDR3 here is CASSLSPQGTGDVNEQFF. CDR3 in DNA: TGTGCCAGCAGCTTATCCCCGCAGGGGACAGGGGATGTCAATGAGCAGTTCTTC.

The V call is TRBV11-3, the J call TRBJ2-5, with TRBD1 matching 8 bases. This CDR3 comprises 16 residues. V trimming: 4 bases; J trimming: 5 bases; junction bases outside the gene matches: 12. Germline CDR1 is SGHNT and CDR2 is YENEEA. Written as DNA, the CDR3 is TGTGCCAGCAGCTCAGACGACAGGGGCCAGGCGGAGACCCAGTACTTC. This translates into CASSSDDRGQAETQYF.

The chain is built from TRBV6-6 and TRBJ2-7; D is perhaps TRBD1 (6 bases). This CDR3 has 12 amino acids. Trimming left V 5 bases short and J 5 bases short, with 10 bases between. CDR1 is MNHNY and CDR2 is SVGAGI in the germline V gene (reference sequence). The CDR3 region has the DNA TGTGCCAGCAGTCACAGGGCCCACGAGCAGTACTTC. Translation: CASSHRAHEQYF.

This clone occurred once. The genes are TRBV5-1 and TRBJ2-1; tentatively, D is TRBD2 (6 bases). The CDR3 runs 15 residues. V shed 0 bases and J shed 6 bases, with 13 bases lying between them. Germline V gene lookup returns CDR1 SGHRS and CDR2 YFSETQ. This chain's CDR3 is CASSLAGEVPNEQFF. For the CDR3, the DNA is TGCGCCAGCAGCTTGGCGGGGGAGGTCCCCAATGAGCAGTTCTTC.

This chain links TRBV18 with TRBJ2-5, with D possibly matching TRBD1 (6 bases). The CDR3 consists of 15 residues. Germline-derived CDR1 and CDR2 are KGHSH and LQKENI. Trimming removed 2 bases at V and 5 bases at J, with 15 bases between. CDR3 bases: TGTGCCAGCTCACCAGGGCCCCAAGGACAGGAGACCCAGTACTTC. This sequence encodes CASSPGPQGQETQYF.

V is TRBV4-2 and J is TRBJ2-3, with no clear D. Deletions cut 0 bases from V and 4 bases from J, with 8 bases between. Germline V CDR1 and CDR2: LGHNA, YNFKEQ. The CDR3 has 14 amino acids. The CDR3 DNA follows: TGTGCCAGCAGCCAAGAGAGTGCGGCAGATACGCAGTATTTT. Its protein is CASSQESAADTQYF.